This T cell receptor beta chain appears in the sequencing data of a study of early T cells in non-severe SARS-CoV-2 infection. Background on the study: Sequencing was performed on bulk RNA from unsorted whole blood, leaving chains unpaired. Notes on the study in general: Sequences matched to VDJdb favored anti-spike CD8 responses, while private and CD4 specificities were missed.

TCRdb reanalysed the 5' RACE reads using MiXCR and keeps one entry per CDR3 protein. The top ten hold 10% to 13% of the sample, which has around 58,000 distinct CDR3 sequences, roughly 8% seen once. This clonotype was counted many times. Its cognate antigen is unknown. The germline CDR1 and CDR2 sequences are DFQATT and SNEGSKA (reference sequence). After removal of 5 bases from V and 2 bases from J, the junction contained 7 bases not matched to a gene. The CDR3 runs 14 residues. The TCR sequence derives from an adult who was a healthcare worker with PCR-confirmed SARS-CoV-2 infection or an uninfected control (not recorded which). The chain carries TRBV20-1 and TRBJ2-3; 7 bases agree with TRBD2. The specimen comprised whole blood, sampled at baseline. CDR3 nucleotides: TGCAGTGCTCAGCGGGACTGGTACACAGATACGCAGTATTTT. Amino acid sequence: CSAQRDWYTDTQYF.